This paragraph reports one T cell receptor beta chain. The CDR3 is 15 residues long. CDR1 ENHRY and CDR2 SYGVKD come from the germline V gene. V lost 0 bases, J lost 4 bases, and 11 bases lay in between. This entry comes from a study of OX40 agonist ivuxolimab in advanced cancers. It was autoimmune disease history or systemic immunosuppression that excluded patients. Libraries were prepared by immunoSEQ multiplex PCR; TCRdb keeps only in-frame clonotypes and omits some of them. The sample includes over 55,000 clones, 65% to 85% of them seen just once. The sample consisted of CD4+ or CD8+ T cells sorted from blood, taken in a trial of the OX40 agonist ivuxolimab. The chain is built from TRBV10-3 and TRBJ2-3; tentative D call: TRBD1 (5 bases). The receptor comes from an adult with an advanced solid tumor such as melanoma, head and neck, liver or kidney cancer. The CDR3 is CAISESQGSADTQYF. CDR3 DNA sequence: TGTGCCATCAGTGAGTCTCAGGGTTCGGCAGATACGCAGTATTTT.